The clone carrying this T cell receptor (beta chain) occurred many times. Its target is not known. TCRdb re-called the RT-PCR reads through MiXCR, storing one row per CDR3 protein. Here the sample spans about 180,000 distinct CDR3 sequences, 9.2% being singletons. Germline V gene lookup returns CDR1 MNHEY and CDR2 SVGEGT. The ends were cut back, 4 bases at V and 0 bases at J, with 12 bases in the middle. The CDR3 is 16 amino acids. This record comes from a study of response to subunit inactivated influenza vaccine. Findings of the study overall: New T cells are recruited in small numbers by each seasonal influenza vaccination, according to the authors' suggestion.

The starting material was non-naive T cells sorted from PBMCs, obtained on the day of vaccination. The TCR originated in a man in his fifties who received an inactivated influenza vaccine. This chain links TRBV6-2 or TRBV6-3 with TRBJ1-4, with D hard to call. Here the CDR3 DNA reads TGTGCCAGCAGTTCGGAAATGTTTACAACTAATGAAAAACTGTTTTTT. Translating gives CASSSEMFTTNEKLFF.